The clone carrying this TCR beta chain appeared a few times. Its target is not known. These data belong to a study of T-cell memory formation after mild COVID-19. V lost 3 bases, J lost 2 bases, and 7 bases stayed unmatched. Germline CDR1 GTSNPN, CDR2 SVGIG (reference sequence). The CDR3 loop spans 15 amino acids. A 5'RACE reaction primed in the constant segment made cDNA libraries of TCR alpha and TCR beta, and these carried sample barcodes and UMIs. One entry per CDR3 protein, called by TCRdb with MiXCR from the 5' RACE reads. The data show just over 350,000 distinct CDR3 sequences, with over 13% seen just once and 20% to 25% held by the top ten. The study's findings and limits: Nothing confirmed that second-wave clones peaking on day 37 were specific for SARS-CoV-2. CD4/CD8 balance characterized clones contracting day 15 to 85, and CD4+ skew characterized later expanders.

This TCR was sampled from a young man who had mild COVID-19 (a few samples of this study predate the infection). Cell type and time point are not known. The chain is built from TRBV30 and TRBJ1-5; the match to TRBD1 covers 7 bases. Sequencing was performed on PBMCs or a T cell subset sorted from them (not recorded which). As DNA, the CDR3 is TGTGCCTGGAGACGACAGGGCGTGGGCAATCAGCCCCAGCATTTT. Its translation is CAWRRQGVGNQPQHF.